This T cell receptor (beta chain) was recovered during a study of patients and donors after allogeneic stem cell transplantation. TCRdb reanalysed the RT-PCR reads using MiXCR and keeps one entry per CDR3 protein. The top ten hold about a quarter of the sample, which has fewer than 75,000 distinct CDR3 sequences, approximately 25% seen once. This clonotype was detected only a few times. The germline V gene encodes CDR1 ENHRY and CDR2 SYGVKD. The CDR3 sequence is 13 residues long. Trimming took off 7 bases at V and 6 bases at J, with 16 bases between the two ends. Material for sequencing was blood, either unsorted or a sorted T cell fraction (not recorded which). The TCR originated in a human donor who was either an allogeneic HSCT recipient or a stem cell or donor lymphocyte infusion donor (not recorded which). It is not recorded whose cells these are; they may come from a transplant donor. The chain joins TRBV10-3 to TRBJ2-7; D may be TRBD1 (5 bases). CDR3 bases: TGTGCCATCAAAAATCCAGGGAAGGGCGAGCAGTACTTC. Protein product: CAIKNPGKGEQYF.